Included here is one T cell receptor (beta chain) sequence, with context. RNA in amounts of roughly 0.45 to 1 ug was reverse transcribed with random hexamers. An immunoSEQ multiplex PCR amplified TCR beta CDR3 over 54 Vbeta and 13 Jbeta. Using its own MiXCR run on the immunoSEQ multiplex PCR reads, TCRdb lists one record per CDR3 protein. The sample has around 150,000 distinct CDR3 sequences, just over 90% seen once; the top ten hold roughly 0.13%. The data were obtained in a study of CD8 T cells in Susac syndrome. TCR beta sequencing was performed on blood CD8+ and CD4+ T cells. Healthy donors acted as controls, with matching for age and sex. FACS was used to enrich TEMRA cells, whereas the CD8+ and CD4+ T cells were obtained by negative isolation. The CDR3 has 15 amino acids. Germline V CDR1 and CDR2: SGHRS, YFSETQ. V was trimmed by 4 bases and J by 3 bases, leaving 15 bases between them.

The clonotype originates from a human donor in good health. The sample comprised CD4+ T cells from PBMCs. V is TRBV5-1 and J is TRBJ2-3; D is ambiguous. CDR3 amino acids: CASSASGIGTDTQYF. In DNA form, the CDR3 reads TGCGCCAGCAGCGCTAGTGGGATTGGAACAGATACGCAGTATTTT.